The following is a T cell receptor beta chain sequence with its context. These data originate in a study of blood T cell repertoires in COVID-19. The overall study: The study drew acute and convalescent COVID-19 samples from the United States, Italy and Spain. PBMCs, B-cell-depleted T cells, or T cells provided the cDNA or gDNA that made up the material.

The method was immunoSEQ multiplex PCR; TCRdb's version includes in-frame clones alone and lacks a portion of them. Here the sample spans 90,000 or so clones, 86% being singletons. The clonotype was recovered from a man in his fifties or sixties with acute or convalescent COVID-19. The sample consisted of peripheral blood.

The DNA for the CDR3 is TGTGCCAGCTCCCCCACGACGGGGGAGACCCAGTACTTC. Its protein is CASSPTTGETQYF. This rearrangement joins TRBV18 to TRBJ2-5; D may be TRBD2 (5 bases). V was clipped by 6 bases and J by 5 bases, with 13 bases between them. Germline V lookup: CDR1 KGHSH, CDR2 LQKENI. The CDR3 totals 13 residues. The full variable domain, in which reference TRBV18 and TRBJ2-5 provide the parts outside the CDR3, is NAGVMQNPRHLVRRRGQEARLRCSPMKGHSHVYWYRQLPEEGLKFMVYLQKENIIDESGMPKERFSAEFPKEGPSILRIQQVVRGDSAAYFCASSPTTGETQYFGPGTRLLVL.